Listed here is a single T cell receptor (beta chain). There is no known antigen for this receptor. No qualities accompany the bases; no much larger clone lies one base away. According to the germline V gene, CDR1 reads SGHTA and CDR2 reads FQGNSA. Taken from cysteine to phenylalanine, the CDR3 has 16 residues. Only the CDR3 DNA stays, 48 bases, in frame from base 1. V is trimmed back by 3 bases and J by 4 bases, and the junction contains 4 bases that no gene match accounts for. This entry comes from a study of T cell responses to AZD1222 COVID-19 vaccine (dated by TCRdb to the early 2020s). Some background on the complete study: TCR sequencing covered 233 trial participants: roughly 200 given two doses of AZD1222 and about 26 given two doses of MenACWY control vaccine. Trial participants were enrolled by age into 18-55, 56-69 and 70-plus year subgroups, with around 150, 28 and 57 TCR-sequenced participants respectively. General conclusions and limits of the study: In the small 56-69-year group, the increase in depth fell short of significance, most likely because of low power. Epitopes outside the regions mutated in the B.1.351 and B.1.1.7 variants were reportedly recognized by nearly half of the unique spike-specific TCRs. Participants were mostly white British and included more females than males, and it was suggested by the authors that clonal diversity may have been underestimated. Spike-specific TCR breadth and depth rose significantly after two AZD1222 doses compared with day 0 and with MenACWY recipients. Vaccine-associated CD4 TCRs spanned the whole spike protein, with dominant responses in regions 160-218 and 743-854. Conclusions about previously exposed vaccinees are limited, since just five or six AZD1222 recipients were seropositive for SARS-CoV-2 at baseline. Because no day 14 peak-response samples were available, the repertoires could be characterized only after the peak T cell response.

The sample's time point label, in plain terms: about 28 days (+/-7) after the second vaccine dose. AZD1222 recipients given second doses at about 4 weeks or at about 12 weeks were pooled, since spike-specific TCR depth and breadth were not found to differ between the two schedules. The vaccinee samples were drawn from two UK trials, COV001 and COV002, one of which was a single-blind randomized controlled phase 2/3 trial testing AZD1222 (ChAdOx1 nCoV-19) in healthy adults. Trial participant PBMC samples were collected at day 0 and day 28 after the second dose for TCRbeta chain sequencing. The CDR3 regions of human TCRbeta chains were analyzed by immunosequencing. The authors processed their data as follows. TCRs in the repertoires were compared against a reference library of SARS-CoV-2-specific TCRs that had been generated with the MIRA antigen-specificity platform. Breadth meant the fraction of unique TCRs that were SARS-CoV-2-associated, whereas depth meant the fraction of total T cells that were SARS-CoV-2-associated. Each spike-specific TCR was assigned to its reactive spike region and to a CD4 or CD8 class using the MIRA data. Log10-transformed breadth and depth values were compared by one-way ANOVA with Sidak's multiple comparisons tests. TCRdb retrieved this table from immuneACCESS and kept in-frame rearrangements only. Not all clones are present; in checked studies, unresolved V genes account for under half, and no reason is known for the remainder. D and trimming were read from the DNA, whereas the V and J calls and clone size are those reported in that table. This sample has about 150,000 clones in its table, and approximately 90% of those were observed once. The ten largest clones capture approximately 3.7% of the sample.

Specimen: peripheral blood, collected 28 days after the second AZD1222 dose. The sequence joins TRBV7-2 to TRBJ2-6; TRBD2 lines up with 9 middle nucleotides. The receptor's source is an adult who received the AZD1222 COVID-19 vaccine. The CDR3 protein: CASSFAGGPGANVLTF. The base sequence is TGTGCCAGCAGCTTTGCGGGGGGGCCGGGGGCCAACGTCCTGACTTTC.